This T cell receptor beta chain was obtained from a study of T cells after yellow fever vaccination. With 5 bases removed from V and 1 base from J, the gap between germline ends came to 17 bases. The CDR3 extends over 16 amino acids. In germline, CDR1 is SEHNR, CDR2 FQNEAQ (reference sequence). TCRdb reanalysed the 5' RACE reads using MiXCR and keeps one entry per CDR3 protein. The sample includes approximately 170,000 distinct CDR3 sequences, roughly 11% of them seen just once. The source of this sequence is a man aged 18 to 29 who received the YFV17D yellow fever vaccine. The chain joins TRBV7-9 to TRBJ1-1, with D unresolved. The specimen was CD8+ T cells sorted from PBMCs, collected 15 days after the yellow fever booster vaccination. CDR3 in amino acids: CASSPAEDVKNTEAFF. The CDR3 coding sequence is TGTGCCAGCAGCCCCGCCGAGGATGTAAAGAACACTGAAGCTTTCTTT.